There are a few counts of the clone carrying this T cell receptor (beta chain). Its matching antigen is unknown. The data are from a study of naive and memory T cell subsets. Study results and limitations: Diversity fell and Gini index rose from naive through CM, EM, EMRA.

The CDR3 is 16 residues long. Trimming removed 2 bases at V and 0 bases at J, with 13 bases between. The germline CDR1 and CDR2 sequences are MDHEN and SYDVKM. An equimolar mix of two oligonucleotides served as the beta constant-region primer for TRBC1 and TRBC2. Four rounds of PCR amplified the ligated cDNA using nested alpha and beta constant-region primers plus SP2. The cDNA 3' end received a ligated single-stranded oligonucleotide carrying the SP2 primer and a 12-nucleotide UMI. TCRdb independently ran MiXCR on the UMI-ligation and nested PCR reads; one entry per CDR3 protein. The sample gives some 82,000 distinct CDR3 sequences, 8% to 9.5% of which show up once; 1.2% is in the top ten.

The sequence derives from a human donor in good health. The chain combines TRBV28 with TRBJ1-1; no definite D call. Sequencing input: naive CD8+ T cells from blood. Here the CDR3 DNA reads TGTGCCAGCAGTTTAATAGGCGGACGACTGAACACTGAAGCTTTCTTT. Translated, it gives CASSLIGGRLNTEAFF. Full variable domain (rest looked up from reference TRBV28 and TRBJ1-1): DVKVTQSSRYLVKRTGEKVFLECVQDMDHENMFWYRQDPGLGLRLIYFSYDVKMKEKGDIPEGYSVSREKKERFSLILESASTNQTSMYLCASSLIGGRLNTEAFFGQGTRLTVV.